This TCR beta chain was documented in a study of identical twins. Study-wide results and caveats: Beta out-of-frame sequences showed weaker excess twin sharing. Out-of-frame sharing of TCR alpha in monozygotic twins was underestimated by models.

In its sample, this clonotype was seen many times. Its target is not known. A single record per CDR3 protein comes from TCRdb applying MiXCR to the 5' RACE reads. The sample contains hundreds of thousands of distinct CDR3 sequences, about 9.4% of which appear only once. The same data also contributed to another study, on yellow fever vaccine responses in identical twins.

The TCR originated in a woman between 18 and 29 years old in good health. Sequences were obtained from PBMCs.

CDR3 sequence reads: CASSLGGGYQETQYF. The CDR3 DNA reads as TGTGCCAGCAGTTTGGGCGGAGGCTACCAAGAGACCCAGTACTTC. V gene TRBV12-3 or TRBV12-4 combines with J gene TRBJ2-5; weak D call: TRBD2 (5 bases). V shed 3 bases and J shed 0 bases, with 11 bases lying between them. CDR3 length equals 15 residues.